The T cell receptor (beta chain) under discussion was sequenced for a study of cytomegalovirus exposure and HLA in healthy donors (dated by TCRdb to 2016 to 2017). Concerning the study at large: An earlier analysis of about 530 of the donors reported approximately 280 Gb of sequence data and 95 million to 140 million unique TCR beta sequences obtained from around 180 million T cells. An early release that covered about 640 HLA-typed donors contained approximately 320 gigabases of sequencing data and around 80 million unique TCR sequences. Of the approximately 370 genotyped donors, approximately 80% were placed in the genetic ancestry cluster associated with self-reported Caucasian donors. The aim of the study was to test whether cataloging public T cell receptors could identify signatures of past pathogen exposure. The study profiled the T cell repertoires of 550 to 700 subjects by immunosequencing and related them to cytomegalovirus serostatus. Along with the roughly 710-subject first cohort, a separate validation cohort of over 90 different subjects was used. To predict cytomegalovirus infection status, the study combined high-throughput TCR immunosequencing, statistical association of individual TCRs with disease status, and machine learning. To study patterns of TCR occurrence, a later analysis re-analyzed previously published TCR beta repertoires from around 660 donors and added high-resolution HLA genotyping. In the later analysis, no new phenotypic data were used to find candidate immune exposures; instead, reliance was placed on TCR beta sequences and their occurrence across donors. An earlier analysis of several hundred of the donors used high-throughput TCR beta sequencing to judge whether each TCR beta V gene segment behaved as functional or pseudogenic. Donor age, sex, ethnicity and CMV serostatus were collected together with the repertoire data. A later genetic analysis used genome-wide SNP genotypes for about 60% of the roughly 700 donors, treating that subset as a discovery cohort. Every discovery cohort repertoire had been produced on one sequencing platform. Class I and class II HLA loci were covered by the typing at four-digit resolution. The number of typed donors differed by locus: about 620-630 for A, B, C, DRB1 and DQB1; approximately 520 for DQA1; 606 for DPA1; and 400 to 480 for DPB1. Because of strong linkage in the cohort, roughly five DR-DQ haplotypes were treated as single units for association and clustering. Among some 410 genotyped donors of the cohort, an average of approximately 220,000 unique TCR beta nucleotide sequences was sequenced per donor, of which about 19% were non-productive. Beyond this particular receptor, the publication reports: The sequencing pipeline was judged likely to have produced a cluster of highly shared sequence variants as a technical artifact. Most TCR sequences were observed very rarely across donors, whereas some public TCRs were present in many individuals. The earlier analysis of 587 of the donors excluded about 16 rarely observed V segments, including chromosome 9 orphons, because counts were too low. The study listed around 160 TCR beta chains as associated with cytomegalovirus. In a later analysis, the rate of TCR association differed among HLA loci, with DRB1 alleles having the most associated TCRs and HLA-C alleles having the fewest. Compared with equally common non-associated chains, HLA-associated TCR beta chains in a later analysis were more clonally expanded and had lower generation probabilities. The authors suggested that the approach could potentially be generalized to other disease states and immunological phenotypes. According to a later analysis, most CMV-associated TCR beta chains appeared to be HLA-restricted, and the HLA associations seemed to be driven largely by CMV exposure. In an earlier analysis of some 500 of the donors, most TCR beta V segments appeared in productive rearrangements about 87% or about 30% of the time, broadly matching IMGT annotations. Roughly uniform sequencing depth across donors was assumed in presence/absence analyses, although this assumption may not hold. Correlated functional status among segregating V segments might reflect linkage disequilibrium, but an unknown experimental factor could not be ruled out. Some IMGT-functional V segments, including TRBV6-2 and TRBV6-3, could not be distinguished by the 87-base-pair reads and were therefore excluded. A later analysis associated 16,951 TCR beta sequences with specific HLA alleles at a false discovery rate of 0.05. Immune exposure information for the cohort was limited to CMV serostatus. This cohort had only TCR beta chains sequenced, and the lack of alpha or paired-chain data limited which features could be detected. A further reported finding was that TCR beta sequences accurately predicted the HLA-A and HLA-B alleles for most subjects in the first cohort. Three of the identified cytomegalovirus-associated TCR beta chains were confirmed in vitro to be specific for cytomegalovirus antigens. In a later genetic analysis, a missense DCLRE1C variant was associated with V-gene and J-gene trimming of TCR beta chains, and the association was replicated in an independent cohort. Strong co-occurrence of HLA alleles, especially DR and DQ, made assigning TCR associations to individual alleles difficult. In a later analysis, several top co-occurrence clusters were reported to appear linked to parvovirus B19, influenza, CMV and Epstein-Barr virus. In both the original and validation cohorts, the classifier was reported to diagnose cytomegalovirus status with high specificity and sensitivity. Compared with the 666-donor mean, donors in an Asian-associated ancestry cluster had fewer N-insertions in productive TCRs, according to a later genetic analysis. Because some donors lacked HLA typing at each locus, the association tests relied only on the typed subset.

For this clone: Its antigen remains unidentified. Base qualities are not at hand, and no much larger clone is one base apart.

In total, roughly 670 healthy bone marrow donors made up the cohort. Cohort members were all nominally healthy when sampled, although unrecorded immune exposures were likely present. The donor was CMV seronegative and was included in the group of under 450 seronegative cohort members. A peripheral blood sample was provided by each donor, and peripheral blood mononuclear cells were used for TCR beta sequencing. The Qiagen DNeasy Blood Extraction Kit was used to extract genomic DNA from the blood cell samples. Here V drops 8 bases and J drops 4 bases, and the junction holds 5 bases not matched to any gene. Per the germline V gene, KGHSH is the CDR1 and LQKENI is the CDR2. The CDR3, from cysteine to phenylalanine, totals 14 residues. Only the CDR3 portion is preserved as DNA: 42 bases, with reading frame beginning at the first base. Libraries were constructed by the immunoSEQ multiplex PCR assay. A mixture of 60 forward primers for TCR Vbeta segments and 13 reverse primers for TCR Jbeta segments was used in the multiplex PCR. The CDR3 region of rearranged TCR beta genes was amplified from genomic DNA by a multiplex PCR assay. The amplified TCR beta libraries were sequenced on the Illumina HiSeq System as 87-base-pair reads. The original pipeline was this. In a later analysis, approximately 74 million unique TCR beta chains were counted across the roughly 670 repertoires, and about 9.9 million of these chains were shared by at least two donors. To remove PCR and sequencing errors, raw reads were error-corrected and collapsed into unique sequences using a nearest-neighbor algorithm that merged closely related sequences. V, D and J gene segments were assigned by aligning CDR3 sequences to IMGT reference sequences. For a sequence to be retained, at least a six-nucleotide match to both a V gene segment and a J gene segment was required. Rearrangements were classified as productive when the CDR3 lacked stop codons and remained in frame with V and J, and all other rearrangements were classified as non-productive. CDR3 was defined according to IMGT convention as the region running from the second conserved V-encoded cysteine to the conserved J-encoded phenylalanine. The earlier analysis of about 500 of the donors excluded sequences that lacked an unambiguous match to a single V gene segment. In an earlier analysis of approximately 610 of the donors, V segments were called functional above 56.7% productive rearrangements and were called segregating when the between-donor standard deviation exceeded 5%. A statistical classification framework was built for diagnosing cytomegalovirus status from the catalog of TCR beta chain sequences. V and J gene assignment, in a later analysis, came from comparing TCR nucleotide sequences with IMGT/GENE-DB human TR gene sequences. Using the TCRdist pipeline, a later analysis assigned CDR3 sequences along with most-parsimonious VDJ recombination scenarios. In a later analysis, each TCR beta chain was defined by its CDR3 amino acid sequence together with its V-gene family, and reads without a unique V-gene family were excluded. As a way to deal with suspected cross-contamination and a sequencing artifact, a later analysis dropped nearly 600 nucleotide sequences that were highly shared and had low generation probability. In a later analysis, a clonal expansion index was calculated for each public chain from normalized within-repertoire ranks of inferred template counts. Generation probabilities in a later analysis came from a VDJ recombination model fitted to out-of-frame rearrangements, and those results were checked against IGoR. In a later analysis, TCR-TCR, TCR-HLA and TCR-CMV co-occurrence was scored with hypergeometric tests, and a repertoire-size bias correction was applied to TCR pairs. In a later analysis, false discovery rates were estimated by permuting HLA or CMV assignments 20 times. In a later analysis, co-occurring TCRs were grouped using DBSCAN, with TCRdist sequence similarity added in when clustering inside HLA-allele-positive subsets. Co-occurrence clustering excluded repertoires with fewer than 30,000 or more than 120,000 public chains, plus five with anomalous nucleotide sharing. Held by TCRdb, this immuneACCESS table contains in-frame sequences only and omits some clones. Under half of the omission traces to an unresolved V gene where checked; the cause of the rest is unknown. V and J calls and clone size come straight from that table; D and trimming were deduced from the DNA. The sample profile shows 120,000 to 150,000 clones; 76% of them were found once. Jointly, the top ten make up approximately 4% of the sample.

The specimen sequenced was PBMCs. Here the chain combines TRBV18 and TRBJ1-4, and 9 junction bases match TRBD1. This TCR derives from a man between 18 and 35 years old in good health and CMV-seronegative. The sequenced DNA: TGTGCCAGCCTCTCGGGACAGGGTAATGAAAAACTGTTTTTT. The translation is CASLSGQGNEKLFF. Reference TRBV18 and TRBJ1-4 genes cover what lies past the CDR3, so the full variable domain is NAGVMQNPRHLVRRRGQEARLRCSPMKGHSHVYWYRQLPEEGLKFMVYLQKENIIDESGMPKERFSAEFPKEGPSILRIQQVVRGDSAAYFCASLSGQGNEKLFFGSGTQLSVL.